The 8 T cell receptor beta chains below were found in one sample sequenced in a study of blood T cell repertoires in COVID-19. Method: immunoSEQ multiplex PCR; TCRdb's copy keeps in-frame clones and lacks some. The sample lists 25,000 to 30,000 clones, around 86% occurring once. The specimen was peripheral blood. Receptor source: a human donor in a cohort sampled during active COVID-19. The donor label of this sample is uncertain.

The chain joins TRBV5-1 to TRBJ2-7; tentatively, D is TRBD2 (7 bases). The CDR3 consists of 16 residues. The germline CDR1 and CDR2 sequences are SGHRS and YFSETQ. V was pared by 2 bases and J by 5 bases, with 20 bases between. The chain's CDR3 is CASSLFSGGFRHEQYF. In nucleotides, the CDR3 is TGCGCCAGCAGCTTATTCTCGGGGGGCTTTCGGCACGAGCAGTACTTC.

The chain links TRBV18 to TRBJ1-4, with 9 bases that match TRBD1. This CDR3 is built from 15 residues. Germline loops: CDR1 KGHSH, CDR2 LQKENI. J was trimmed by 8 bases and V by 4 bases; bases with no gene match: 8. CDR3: CASSLTGGSGEKLFF. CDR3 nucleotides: TGTGCCAGCTCACTTACAGGGGGCAGTGGCGAAAAACTGTTTTTT.

This CDR3 is CASSSFQGRAYEQYF. The CDR3 region has the DNA TGTGCCAGCAGCTCCTTTCAGGGGAGAGCCTACGAGCAGTACTTC. The rearrangement joins TRBV11-2 to TRBJ2-7; possible D gene TRBD1, 6 bases. The V gene's germline CDR1 is SGHAT and CDR2 FQNNGV. This CDR3 is built from 15 residues. Trimming removed 4 bases at V and 2 bases at J, with 15 bases between.

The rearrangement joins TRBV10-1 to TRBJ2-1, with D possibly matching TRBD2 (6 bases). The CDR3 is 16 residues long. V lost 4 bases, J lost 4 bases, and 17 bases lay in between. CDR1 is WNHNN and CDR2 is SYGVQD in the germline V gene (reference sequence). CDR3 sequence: CASSVSIAGGYNEQFF. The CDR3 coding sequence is TGCGCCAGCAGTGTATCGATTGCCGGGGGATACAATGAGCAGTTCTTC.

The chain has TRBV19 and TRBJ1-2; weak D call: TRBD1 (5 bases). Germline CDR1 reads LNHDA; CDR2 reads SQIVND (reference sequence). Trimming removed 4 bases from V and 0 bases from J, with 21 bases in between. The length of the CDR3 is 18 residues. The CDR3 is CASSRGRREFQANYGYTF. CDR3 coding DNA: TGTGCCAGTAGTAGGGGGAGGCGGGAATTTCAAGCTAACTATGGCTACACCTTC.

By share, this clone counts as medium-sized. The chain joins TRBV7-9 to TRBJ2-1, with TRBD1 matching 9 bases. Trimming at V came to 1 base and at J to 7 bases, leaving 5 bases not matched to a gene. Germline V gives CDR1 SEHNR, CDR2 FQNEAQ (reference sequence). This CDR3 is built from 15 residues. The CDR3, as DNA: TGTGCCAGCAGCTTAGATGCGACAGGGGGGAATGAGCAGTTCTTC. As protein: CASSLDATGGNEQFF.

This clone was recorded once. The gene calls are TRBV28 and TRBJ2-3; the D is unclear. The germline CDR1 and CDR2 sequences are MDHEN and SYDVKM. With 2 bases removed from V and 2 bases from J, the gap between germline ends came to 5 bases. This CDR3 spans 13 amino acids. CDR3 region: CASSLDTTDTQYF. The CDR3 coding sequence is TGTGCCAGCAGTTTAGACACCACAGATACGCAGTATTTT.

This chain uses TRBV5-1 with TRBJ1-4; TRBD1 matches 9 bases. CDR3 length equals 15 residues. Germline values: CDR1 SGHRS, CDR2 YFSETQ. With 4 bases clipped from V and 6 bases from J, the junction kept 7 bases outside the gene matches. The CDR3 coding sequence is TGCGCCAGCAGCGAGGGACAGGGAATATATGAAAAACTGTTTTTT. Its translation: CASSEGQGIYEKLFF.